This T cell receptor beta chain was captured by sequencing in a study of shared clonotypes between healthy human individuals. This clone has a handful of counts. The antigen remains unidentified. V lost 3 bases, J lost 0 bases, and 11 bases lay in between. The CDR3 spans 16 residues. Germline CDR1 reads KGHSH; CDR2 reads LQKENI. Profiling relied on immunoSEQ multiplex PCR, and the TCRdb table lists in-frame clones only, not all of them. This sample yields 400,000 to 500,000 clones, of which 76% are seen a single time; about an eighth belongs to the top ten. Whole-study findings and limits: A small donor pool kept down the genetic and exposure-history diversity that was represented.

The J gene is TRBJ2-2, the V gene TRBV18; no clear D. The source of this sequence is a woman aged 40 to 55 in good health. Some clones in this sample may be carry-over from other donors' samples. What was sequenced was PBMCs. CDR3 DNA sequence: TGTGCCAGCTCACCCTGGCGGATACCGAACACCGGGGAGCTGTTTTTT. It translates to CASSPWRIPNTGELFF.